The 22 T cell receptor beta chains below come from one sample, sequenced in a study of blood T cell repertoires in COVID-19. Sequencing was performed with immunoSEQ multiplex PCR; in TCRdb, only in-frame clones are kept and a portion is missing. Of 300,000 to 350,000 clones listed, over 80% are singletons. Sequenced material: PBMCs or T cells enriched from blood (not recorded which). The receptors shown here come from a man aged 25-45 years who had recovered from COVID-19.

The CDR3 here is CASSSGVQPQHF. The CDR3 bases are TGTGCCAGCAGTTCAGGGGTTCAGCCCCAGCATTTT. V usage is TRBV12-3 or TRBV12-4 and J usage is TRBJ1-5; a weak D match, TRBD1 (6 bases). The V gene lost 4 bases and the J gene lost 6 bases, with 7 bases spanning the gap. This CDR3 has 12 residues.

J is TRBJ2-5 and V is TRBV2, with 12 bases matching TRBD2. The V segment lost 5 bases and the J segment 2 bases; nucleotides outside the gene matches: 3. The CDR3 runs 15 residues. From germline, CDR1 is SNHLY and CDR2 FYNNEI. The CDR3 region has the DNA TGTGCCAGCAGTCTAACTAGCGGGGGGCAAGAGACCCAGTACTTC. As protein: CASSLTSGGQETQYF.

This clone was counted between two and nine times. V and J are TRBV28 and TRBJ1-5; D gene uncertain. The V and J ends lost 2 bases and 7 bases respectively, with 9 bases between them. Per germline, CDR1 MDHEN and CDR2 SYDVKM. CDR3 size: 13 residues. The DNA of the CDR3 is TGTGCCAGCAGTTTACAGGTTGGGCAGCCCCAGCATTTT. Translation: CASSLQVGQPQHF.

This clone was counted a single time. CDR3 bases: TGTGCCTGGAGTGTTTTTTTAAATGAGCAGTTCTTC. Residues: CAWSVFLNEQFF. V usage is TRBV30 and J usage is TRBJ2-1; no firm D call. This CDR3 is 12 amino acids long. Germline V CDR1 and CDR2: GTSNPN, SVGIG (reference sequence). With 0 bases removed from V and 7 bases from J, the gap between germline ends came to 7 bases.

This clone appeared once. V is TRBV4-1 and J is TRBJ2-5; 11 positions match TRBD2. Germline V gene lookup returns CDR1 MGHRA and CDR2 YSYEKL. V shed 4 bases, J shed 4 bases, and the junction held 8 bases outside the gene matches. There are 16 residues in the CDR3. CDR3 sequence: CASSPELAGGGETQYF. The CDR3 region has the DNA TGCGCCAGCAGCCCCGAGCTAGCGGGGGGTGGAGAGACCCAGTACTTC.

The chain couples TRBV29-1 to TRBJ1-2; no definite D call. V was shortened by 5 bases and J by 3 bases, with 13 bases between the two germline ends. The germline gives CDR1 SQVTM, CDR2 ANQGSEA. CDR3 length: 13 amino acids. CDR3: CSVSPTRYYGYTF. CDR3 in DNA: TGCAGCGTTTCCCCAACCAGATACTATGGCTACACCTTC.

The chain couples TRBV20-1 to TRBJ2-1; possibly TRBD1 for D (5 bases). Germline lookup yields CDR1 DFQATT and CDR2 SNEGSKA (reference sequence). Trimming removed 6 bases from V and 4 bases from J, with 7 bases in between. The CDR3 runs 11 residues. The CDR3 DNA reads TGCAGTGCACACAGGTACAATGAGCAGTTCTTC. Translated: CSAHRYNEQFF.

The table lists this clone with a few counts. The chain links TRBV20-1 to TRBJ1-2; 8 bases fit TRBD1. Germline loops: CDR1 DFQATT, CDR2 SNEGSKA (reference sequence). The J segment lost 5 bases and the V segment lost 5 bases, leaving 1 base of the junction unmatched. The CDR3 runs to 11 residues. The CDR3 spells CSAYRGYGYTF. The CDR3 DNA follows: TGCAGTGCTTACAGGGGGTATGGCTACACCTTC.

The chain carries TRBV6-5 and TRBJ1-1; maybe TRBD1 (5 bases). CDR1 is MNHEY, CDR2 SVGAGI, per germline. The CDR3 covers 13 residues. V was cut by 6 bases and J by 5 bases, with 13 bases left in between. The chain's CDR3 is CASSQQEGTEAFF. The CDR3 nucleotides are TGTGCCAGCAGCCAACAGGAGGGGACTGAAGCTTTCTTT.

This clone has ten or more counts. This rearrangement joins TRBV19 to TRBJ1-5, with 7 bases matching TRBD1. Germline lookup yields CDR1 LNHDA and CDR2 SQIVND (reference sequence). The CDR3 runs to 15 residues. With V trimmed by 6 bases and J by 6 bases, 11 bases remained unmatched. DNA of the CDR3: TGTGCCAGTAGCCACCTTGACAGGGTCTTTCAGCCCCAGCATTTT. Its translation is CASSHLDRVFQPQHF.

This chain links TRBV18 with TRBJ1-5; D is undetermined. The germline V gene encodes CDR1 KGHSH and CDR2 LQKENI. The ends were cut back, 4 bases at V and 0 bases at J, with 10 bases in the middle. The CDR3 runs 15 residues. CDR3 bases: TGTGCCAGCTCACAAACAGATTATAGCAATCAGCCCCAGCATTTT. Its protein product is CASSQTDYSNQPQHF. The full variable domain, in which reference TRBV18 and TRBJ1-5 provide the parts outside the CDR3, is NAGVMQNPRHLVRRRGQEARLRCSPMKGHSHVYWYRQLPEEGLKFMVYLQKENIIDESGMPKERFSAEFPKEGPSILRIQQVVRGDSAAYFCASSQTDYSNQPQHFGDGTRLSIL.

In its sample, this clone was seen once. The V gene is TRBV19, the J gene TRBJ2-3; 9 bases are a match to TRBD1. The J segment lost 6 bases and the V segment lost 5 bases, leaving 6 bases of the junction unmatched. The CDR3 covers 14 residues. Germline V CDR1 and CDR2: LNHDA, SQIVND (reference sequence). The CDR3, as DNA: TGTGCCAGTAGTTTCCTGGGACAGGGTGATACGCAGTATTTT. This sequence encodes CASSFLGQGDTQYF.

CDR3 sequence reads: CASSSGTGDDQPQHF. The CDR3 DNA reads TGTGCCAGCAGTTCAGGGACGGGGGACGATCAGCCCCAGCATTTT. V is TRBV6-1 and J is TRBJ1-5, with D maybe TRBD1 (5 bases). Germline loops: CDR1 MNHNS, CDR2 SASEGT. CDR3 length equals 15 residues. Trimming took off 5 bases at V and 5 bases at J, with 16 bases between the two ends.

The V call is TRBV28, the J call TRBJ1-6; D remains unclear. The CDR3 extends over 12 amino acids. Per germline, CDR1 MDHEN and CDR2 SYDVKM. Trimming removed 8 bases from V and 10 bases from J, with 12 bases in between. In nucleotides, the CDR3 is TGTGCCAGCTCCTCCGGTTACTCACCCCTCCACTTT. It is translated as CASSSGYSPLHF.

The V gene is TRBV3-1 (or the pseudogene TRBV3-2), the J gene TRBJ1-6; D remains unclear. Germline loops: CDR1 LGHDT, CDR2 YNNKEL (reference sequence). The CDR3 is made up of 12 amino acids. The germline V and J ends were trimmed by 0 bases and 14 bases, with 8 bases remaining between them. The CDR3 nucleotides read TGTGCCAGCAGCCAAGAGGGGAGATCCCTCCACTTT. Translating gives CASSQEGRSLHF.

There are a few counts of this clone. The chain is built from TRBV29-1 and TRBJ1-5, with 7 bases that match TRBD1. V lost 5 bases, J lost 0 bases, and 7 bases stayed unmatched. This CDR3 has 15 residues. CDR1 is SQVTM and CDR2 is ANQGSEA in the germline V gene. As DNA, the CDR3 is TGCAGCGTTAGTCAGGGGGGCTATAGCAATCAGCCCCAGCATTTT. Translated: CSVSQGGYSNQPQHF.

The chain carries TRBV7-9 and TRBJ2-7, with 9 bases fitting TRBD1. CDR1 is SEHNR, CDR2 FQNEAQ, per germline (reference sequence). Trimming took 4 bases from V and 5 from J; bases not matched to a gene: 6. The CDR3 contains 14 residues. Here the CDR3 reads CASSYWDRVNEQYF. CDR3 sequence (DNA): TGTGCCAGCAGCTATTGGGACAGGGTGAACGAGCAGTACTTC.

A word on this clone: The same CDR3 is also encoded by other DNA sequences in this sample. The CDR3, as DNA: TGCAGTGCTCCCGGGGGCTATGGCTACACCTTC. Residues: CSAPGGYGYTF. This rearrangement joins TRBV20-1 to TRBJ1-2; TRBD1 is a possible D gene (5 bases). The CDR3 covers 11 residues. Germline V gene sequence: CDR1 DFQATT, CDR2 SNEGSKA (reference sequence). V was shortened by 5 bases and J by 4 bases, with 8 bases between the two germline ends.

The rearrangement joins TRBV9 to TRBJ1-1; 7 nucleotides line up with TRBD1. Germline CDR1 reads SGDLS; CDR2 reads YYNGEE. The CDR3 sequence is 15 residues long. J gave up 5 bases and V 0 bases, and 7 bases lay outside the gene matches. CDR3 region: CASSVGDRDGTEAFF. The DNA for the CDR3 is TGTGCCAGCAGCGTAGGAGACAGGGATGGAACTGAAGCTTTCTTT. Combining the CDR3 with reference TRBV9 and TRBJ1-1 gives the whole variable domain DSGVTQTPKHLITATGQRVTLRCSPRSGDLSVYWYQQSLDQGLQFLIQYYNGEERAKGNILERFSAQQFPDLHSELNLSSLELGDSALYFCASSVGDRDGTEAFFGQGTRLTVV.

CDR3 residues: CSASLLAGVETQYF. CDR3 bases: TGCAGTGCTAGTTTGCTAGCGGGGGTGGAGACCCAGTACTTC. The chain combines TRBV20-1 with TRBJ2-5; TRBD2 agrees at 10 bases. Germline values: CDR1 DFQATT, CDR2 SNEGSKA (reference sequence). The CDR3 length is 14 residues. V lost 3 bases to trimming and J lost 5 bases; unmatched junction nucleotides: 6.

The V call is TRBV6-1, the J call TRBJ1-6; 7 nucleotides match TRBD1. This CDR3 has 16 amino acids. Trimming removed 3 bases from V and 10 bases from J; junction bases left unmatched: 12. Germline loops: CDR1 MNHNS, CDR2 SASEGT. DNA for the CDR3: TGTGCCAGCAGTGATTCTTTGACAGGGATTGACTCACCCCTCCACTTT. The encoded protein is CASSDSLTGIDSPLHF.

This chain joins TRBV11-2 and TRBJ2-2; 7 bases are a match to TRBD1. The CDR3 covers 18 residues. Losses at the gene ends were 0 bases for V and 0 bases for J; bases not matched to a gene: 7. The germline V gene has CDR1 SGHAT and CDR2 FQNNGV. CDR3: CASSLDKAGTANTGELFF. The DNA of the CDR3 is TGTGCCAGCAGCTTAGATAAAGCCGGGACAGCGAACACCGGGGAGCTGTTTTTT.